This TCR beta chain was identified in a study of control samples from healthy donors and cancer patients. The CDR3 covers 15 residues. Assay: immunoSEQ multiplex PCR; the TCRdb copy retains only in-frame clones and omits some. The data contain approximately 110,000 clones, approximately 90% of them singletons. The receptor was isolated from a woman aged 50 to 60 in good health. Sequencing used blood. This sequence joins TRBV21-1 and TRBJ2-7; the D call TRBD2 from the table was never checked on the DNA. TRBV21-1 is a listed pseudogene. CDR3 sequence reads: CASNPRLAGVHEQYV. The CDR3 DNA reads TGTGCCAGCAACCCCCGTCTAGCGGGAGTTCACGAGCAGTACGTC.